This TCR beta chain was captured by sequencing in a study of CD8 T cells in Susac syndrome. Overall study results and limits: It was acknowledged in the study that its TCR sequencing and HLA analysis involved a relatively small number of individuals.

CD8+ and CD4+ T cells from blood underwent TCR beta sequencing, which was carried out in a high-throughput format. Multiple sclerosis controls were treatment-naive patients with stable or active relapsing-remitting disease. Negative isolation was used for CD8+ and CD4+ T cells, and FACS enrichment was applied to TEMRA cells. Concerning this clonotype: Its antigen is not known.

cDNA came from roughly 0.53 to 1 ug RNA primed by random hexamers. Via MiXCR, TCRdb re-called the immunoSEQ multiplex PCR reads, giving one row per CDR3 protein. The sample lists 200,000 to 250,000 distinct CDR3 sequences; more than 85% were seen once. The CDR3 runs to 14 residues. Germline-derived CDR1 and CDR2 are SGDLS and YYNGEE. With V trimmed by 3 bases and J by 4 bases, 6 bases remained unmatched. This chain uses TRBV9 with TRBJ2-7, with 8 bases aligning to TRBD2. The TCR originated in a human donor with multiple sclerosis. The sample was CD8+ T cells from PBMCs. The CDR3 here is CASSAGGPSYEQYF. The DNA for the CDR3 is TGTGCCAGCAGCGCGGGGGGGCCCTCTTACGAGCAGTACTTC.